Presented here are 9 T cell receptor beta chains from one specimen sequenced in a study of T cell repertoires in cytomegalovirus infection. For these TCRs, the target antigens are not known. TCRdb analysed the reads with MiXCR anew, one entry per CDR3 protein. Of around 800,000 distinct CDR3 sequences detected, approximately 32% appear once; the ten largest clones hold approximately 13%. This specimen consisted of cultured CD8+ T cells from PBMCs, obtained from culture after CMV antigen stimulation. The receptors here all came from a human donor in good health (CMV status not recorded). Some clones in this sample may be carry-over from other donors' samples.

The chain joins TRBV13 to TRBJ2-5; perhaps TRBD1 as D (5 bases). V lost 5 bases, J lost 8 bases, and 27 bases lay in between. CDR1 PRHDT and CDR2 FYEKMQ come from the germline V gene (reference sequence). The CDR3 is made up of 17 amino acids. CDR3 nucleotides: TGTGCCAGCAGCCTCCCGACAGAGACGAGACCACCACAAACCCAGTACTTC. This sequence encodes CASSLPTETRPPQTQYF.

This clonotype was seen a handful of times. The CDR3 nucleotides read TGTGCCAGCAGTGAAAGAAGGGGGAATCAGCCCCAGCATTTT. Translated, it gives CASSERRGNQPQHF. V is TRBV25-1 and J is TRBJ1-5, with a weak D call TRBD1 (6 bases). V gave up 2 bases and J gave up 4 bases, with 9 bases separating them. CDR1 and CDR2 (germline): MGHDK, SYGVNS. This CDR3 comprises 14 residues.

The rearrangement links TRBV20-1 to TRBJ1-1; possible D gene TRBD1, 5 bases. The ends were cut back, 4 bases at V and 6 bases at J, with 9 bases in the middle. CDR3 size: 11 residues. Looked up from germline, CDR1 is DFQATT and CDR2 is SNEGSKA (reference sequence). Written as DNA, the CDR3 is TGCAGTGCTACCAGGGTCGCTGAAGCTTTCTTT. Translation: CSATRVAEAFF.

The V call is TRBV5-4, the J call TRBJ2-1, with 7 nucleotides matching TRBD2. After removal of 0 bases from V and 0 bases from J, the junction contained 6 bases not matched to a gene. In germline, CDR1 is SGHNT, CDR2 YYREEE (reference sequence). The CDR3 has 17 amino acids. CDR3 amino acids: CASSLGQGLSSYNEQFF. DNA for the CDR3: TGTGCCAGCAGCTTGGGGCAGGGACTAAGCTCCTACAATGAGCAGTTCTTC.

Notes on this clonotype: A much larger clone lies one base from this, so it may be a read error. V and J are TRBV7-9 and TRBJ1-5; no definite D call. V shed 5 bases and J shed 0 bases, with 11 bases lying between them. Germline loops: CDR1 SEHNR, CDR2 FQNEAQ (reference sequence). The CDR3 length is 15 residues. CDR3 loop: CASSLTADSNQPQHF. The CDR3 DNA sequence: TGTGCCAGCAGCCTGACGGCGGATAGCAATCAGCCCCAGCATTTT.

The genes are TRBV6-1 and TRBJ2-5; TRBD2 matches at 12 bases. J was trimmed by 2 bases and V by 7 bases; bases with no gene match: 11. This CDR3 comprises 17 residues. Germline CDR1 reads MNHNS; CDR2 reads SASEGT. In DNA, the CDR3 is TGTGCCAGCACCCGACTAGCGGGGGAGTGGGGTCAAGAGACCCAGTACTTC. Residues: CASTRLAGEWGQETQYF.

This clonotype showed up many times. The rearrangement joins TRBV6-1 to TRBJ2-7; D might be TRBD1 or TRBD2, each matching 5 bases. CDR3 length: 14 amino acids. The germline gives CDR1 MNHNS, CDR2 SASEGT. V lost 1 base, J lost 3 bases, and 10 bases lay in between. CDR3 bases: TGTGCCAGCAGTGAAGATGGGGGAATCTACGAGCAGTACTTC. Amino acid sequence: CASSEDGGIYEQYF.

This clonotype was seen a few times. The chain carries TRBV19 and TRBJ1-2; 9 positions match TRBD1. Germline V gives CDR1 LNHDA, CDR2 SQIVND (reference sequence). This CDR3 is 15 amino acids long. V shed 3 bases, J shed 8 bases, and the junction held 10 bases outside the gene matches. In DNA, the CDR3 is TGTGCCAGTAGTATCGCCTGGACAGGGGTGGACGGCTACACCTTC. Translating gives CASSIAWTGVDGYTF.

The genes are TRBV6-4 and TRBJ2-1; D is ambiguous. The germline CDR1 and CDR2 sequences are MRHNA and SNTAGT. The V end was cut by 4 bases, the J end by 2 bases, with 6 bases between. CDR3 length: 13 residues. The CDR3 sequence: CASSVSPYNEQFF. The CDR3 coding sequence is TGTGCCAGCAGTGTCTCCCCCTACAATGAGCAGTTCTTC.